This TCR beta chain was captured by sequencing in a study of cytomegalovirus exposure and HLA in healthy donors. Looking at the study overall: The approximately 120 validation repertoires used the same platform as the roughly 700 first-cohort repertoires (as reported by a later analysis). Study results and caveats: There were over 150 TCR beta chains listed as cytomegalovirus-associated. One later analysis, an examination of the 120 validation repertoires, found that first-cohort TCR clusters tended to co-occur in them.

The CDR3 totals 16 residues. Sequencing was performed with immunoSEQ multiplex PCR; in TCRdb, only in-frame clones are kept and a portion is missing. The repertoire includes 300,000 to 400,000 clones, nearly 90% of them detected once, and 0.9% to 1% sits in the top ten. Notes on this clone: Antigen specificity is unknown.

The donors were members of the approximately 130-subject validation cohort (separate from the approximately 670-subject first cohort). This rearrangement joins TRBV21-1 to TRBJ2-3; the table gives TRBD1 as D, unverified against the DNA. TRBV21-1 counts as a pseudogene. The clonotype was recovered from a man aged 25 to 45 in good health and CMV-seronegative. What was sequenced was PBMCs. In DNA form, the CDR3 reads TGTGCCAGCAGCACAAACCTGGGACACCCAGTCAATACGCAGTATTTT. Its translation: CASSTNLGHPVNTQYF.